Listed below are T cell receptor beta chains from one sample, sequenced in a study of Ad26.COV2.S vaccination and SARS-CoV-2 variants. Some clones are missing from TCRdb's copy, which holds only in-frame ones; the method was immunoSEQ multiplex PCR. There are roughly 680,000 clones in the sample; 89% occur only once, and approximately 1.5% lies in the top ten. The input for sequencing was peripheral blood, taken in a trial of Ad26.COV2.S vaccine versus placebo. The receptor source for this set is a person aged 18-60 years who received the Ad26.COV2.S COVID-19 vaccine or a placebo. Each CDR3 is given with its conserved first and last residue. A D gene is named only where the DNA matches it firmly. The size of a clone is reported for some rows only, either as once, few or many, or as a class for expanded clones.

cdr3_aa: CASGTYEQYF
cdr3_nt: TGTGCCAGCGGAACCTACGAGCAGTACTTC
v_call: TRBV2
j_call: TRBJ2-7
d_call: NA
cdr3_length: 10
clone_size: NA

cdr3_aa: CASSYPSYEQYF
cdr3_nt: TGTGCCAGCAGTTACCCGTCCTACGAGCAGTACTTC
v_call: TRBV6-2/TRBV6-3
j_call: TRBJ2-7
d_call: NA
cdr3_length: 12
clone_size: NA

cdr3_aa: CATSDQAGTGRETQYF
cdr3_nt: TGTGCCACCAGTGATCAAGCCGGGACAGGTCGAGAGACCCAGTACTTC
v_call: TRBV24-1
j_call: TRBJ2-5
d_call: TRBD1
cdr3_length: 16
clone_size: NA

cdr3_aa: CASSTSLWDRRPRGEQYF
cdr3_nt: TGTGCCAGCAGCACCTCCCTCTGGGACAGACGTCCCCGGGGGGAGCAGTACTTC
v_call: TRBV7-9
j_call: TRBJ2-7
d_call: NA
cdr3_length: 18
clone_size: NA

cdr3_aa: CASIDLVDTEAFF
cdr3_nt: TGTGCCAGCATCGATCTGGTTGACACTGAAGCTTTCTTT
v_call: TRBV6-6
j_call: TRBJ1-1
d_call: NA
cdr3_length: 13
clone_size: NA

cdr3_aa: CASSLGAGTSYEQYF
cdr3_nt: TGTGCCAGCAGCTTAGGCGCAGGTACCTCCTACGAGCAGTACTTC
v_call: TRBV7-9
j_call: TRBJ2-7
d_call: NA
cdr3_length: 15
clone_size: NA

cdr3_aa: CASSLGLAGGLDTQYF
cdr3_nt: TGTGCCAGCAGCTTAGGACTAGCGGGAGGGTTAGATACGCAGTATTTT
v_call: TRBV7-9
j_call: TRBJ2-3
d_call: TRBD2
cdr3_length: 16
clone_size: NA

cdr3_aa: CASSYSRLGDKNIQYF
cdr3_nt: TGTGCCAGCAGTTACTCTCGGCTAGGAGACAAAAACATTCAGTACTTC
v_call: TRBV6-2/TRBV6-3
j_call: TRBJ2-4
d_call: NA
cdr3_length: 16
clone_size: once

cdr3_aa: CSALTGALPGAQHF
cdr3_nt: TGCAGCGCTCTAACAGGGGCCCTTCCCGGAGCCCAGCATTTT
v_call: TRBV29-1
j_call: TRBJ1-5
d_call: TRBD1
cdr3_length: 14
clone_size: NA

cdr3_aa: CATSDPKRGRQADTQYF
cdr3_nt: TGTGCCACCAGTGATCCTAAAAGGGGGCGCCAGGCAGATACGCAGTATTTT
v_call: TRBV24-1
j_call: TRBJ2-3
d_call: TRBD1
cdr3_length: 17
clone_size: NA

cdr3_aa: CASSEGLGGLEQYF
cdr3_nt: TGCGCCAGCAGCGAGGGACTAGGAGGGCTCGAGCAGTACTTC
v_call: TRBV10-2
j_call: TRBJ2-7
d_call: TRBD2
cdr3_length: 14
clone_size: NA

cdr3_aa: CASSGPRSGGTSAYNEQFF
cdr3_nt: TGTGCCAGCAGTGGTCCCCGATCGGGGGGGACTAGCGCCTACAATGAGCAGTTCTTC
v_call: TRBV2
j_call: TRBJ2-1
d_call: TRBD2
cdr3_length: 19
clone_size: NA

cdr3_aa: CASSLSGFGSPLHF
cdr3_nt: TGTGCCAGCAGCTTATCCGGATTTGGGTCACCCCTCCACTTT
v_call: TRBV11-3
j_call: TRBJ1-6
d_call: NA
cdr3_length: 14
clone_size: NA

cdr3_aa: CASSESPPRGYTF
cdr3_nt: TGTGCCAGCAGTGAATCCCCCCCGAGGGGCTACACCTTC
v_call: TRBV2
j_call: TRBJ1-2
d_call: NA
cdr3_length: 13
clone_size: NA

cdr3_aa: CASSTGGYEQYF
cdr3_nt: TGTGCCAGCAGTACAGGGGGCTACGAGCAGTACTTC
v_call: TRBV6-5
j_call: TRBJ2-7
d_call: TRBD1
cdr3_length: 12
clone_size: NA

cdr3_aa: CASSFQWLNEQFF
cdr3_nt: TGTGCCAGCAGCTTTCAGTGGCTGAATGAGCAGTTCTTC
v_call: TRBV7-9
j_call: TRBJ2-1
d_call: NA
cdr3_length: 13
clone_size: NA

cdr3_aa: CASSRGLAGAGGELFF
cdr3_nt: TGTGCCAGCAGCCGAGGACTAGCGGGAGCCGGCGGGGAGCTGTTTTTT
v_call: TRBV6-2/TRBV6-3
j_call: TRBJ2-2
d_call: TRBD2
cdr3_length: 16
clone_size: NA

cdr3_aa: CASSKGLNTGELFF
cdr3_nt: TGTGCCAGCAGCAAGGGTTTGAACACCGGGGAGCTGTTTTTT
v_call: TRBV21-1
j_call: TRBJ2-2
d_call: NA
cdr3_length: 14
clone_size: few

cdr3_aa: CASKVDTINYGYTF
cdr3_nt: TGTGCCAGCAAGGTGGACACGATCAACTATGGCTACACCTTC
v_call: TRBV2
j_call: TRBJ1-2
d_call: NA
cdr3_length: 14
clone_size: NA

cdr3_aa: CASSHSGTAAYEQYF
cdr3_nt: TGTGCCAGCAGCCATTCCGGGACCGCAGCCTACGAGCAGTACTTC
v_call: TRBV11-3
j_call: TRBJ2-7
d_call: NA
cdr3_length: 15
clone_size: NA

cdr3_aa: CATPGISSGNTIYF
cdr3_nt: TGTGCCACGCCCGGGATCAGCTCTGGAAACACCATATATTTT
v_call: TRBV24-1
j_call: TRBJ1-3
d_call: NA
cdr3_length: 14
clone_size: few

cdr3_aa: CASNPGANVLTF
cdr3_nt: TGTGCCAGTAACCCCGGGGCCAACGTCCTGACTTTC
v_call: TRBV19
j_call: TRBJ2-6
d_call: NA
cdr3_length: 12
clone_size: NA

cdr3_aa: CASSTGQGVTNYGYTF
cdr3_nt: TGTGCCAGTAGTACCGGACAGGGGGTGACTAACTATGGCTACACCTTC
v_call: TRBV19
j_call: TRBJ1-2
d_call: TRBD1
cdr3_length: 16
clone_size: NA

cdr3_aa: CASSSFPGTFYEQYF
cdr3_nt: TGTGCCAGCAGCTCCTTCCCCGGGACATTCTACGAGCAGTACTTC
v_call: TRBV7-2
j_call: TRBJ2-7
d_call: NA
cdr3_length: 15
clone_size: NA

cdr3_aa: CASSPEETQYF
cdr3_nt: TGTGCCAGCTCACCGGAAGAGACCCAGTACTTC
v_call: TRBV18
j_call: TRBJ2-5
d_call: NA
cdr3_length: 11
clone_size: few

cdr3_aa: CSAGYEQFF
cdr3_nt: TGCAGCGCAGGCTATGAGCAGTTCTTC
v_call: TRBV29-1
j_call: TRBJ2-1
d_call: NA
cdr3_length: 9
clone_size: NA

cdr3_aa: CASSEAEGGWAEAFF
cdr3_nt: TGTGCCAGCAGTGAAGCGGAGGGGGGATGGGCTGAAGCTTTCTTT
v_call: TRBV2
j_call: TRBJ1-1
d_call: NA
cdr3_length: 15
clone_size: NA

cdr3_aa: CASSNEWGDYGYTF
cdr3_nt: TGTGCCAGTAGCAACGAGTGGGGGGACTATGGCTACACCTTC
v_call: TRBV19
j_call: TRBJ1-2
d_call: NA
cdr3_length: 14
clone_size: few

cdr3_aa: CASNPYGTGLDQPQHF
cdr3_nt: TGTGCCAGCAACCCATACGGGACAGGGCTGGATCAGCCCCAGCATTTT
v_call: TRBV27
j_call: TRBJ1-5
d_call: TRBD1
cdr3_length: 16
clone_size: NA

cdr3_aa: CASSLEGGEQYF
cdr3_nt: TGTGCTAGCAGCTTAGAGGGGGGAGAGCAGTACTTC
v_call: TRBV7-7
j_call: TRBJ2-7
d_call: NA
cdr3_length: 12
clone_size: NA

cdr3_aa: CASSESLNYGYTF
cdr3_nt: TGTGCCAGCAGCGAATCCCTGAACTATGGCTACACCTTC
v_call: TRBV12-3/TRBV12-4
j_call: TRBJ1-2
d_call: NA
cdr3_length: 13
clone_size: NA

cdr3_aa: CATSRDPNYGYTF
cdr3_nt: TGTGCCACCAGCAGAGATCCCAACTATGGCTACACCTTC
v_call: TRBV15
j_call: TRBJ1-2
d_call: NA
cdr3_length: 13
clone_size: NA

cdr3_aa: CASSARGNDYGYTF
cdr3_nt: TGTGCCAGCAGCGCCAGGGGGAATGACTATGGCTACACCTTC
v_call: TRBV11-3
j_call: TRBJ1-2
d_call: TRBD1
cdr3_length: 14
clone_size: NA

cdr3_aa: CASSPRGGAEYQETQYF
cdr3_nt: TGTGCCAGCTCACCAAGGGGGGGCGCGGAGTACCAAGAGACCCAGTACTTC
v_call: TRBV18
j_call: TRBJ2-5
d_call: NA
cdr3_length: 17
clone_size: NA

cdr3_aa: CASSFAHTTDTQYF
cdr3_nt: TGTGCCAGCAGTTTTGCCCACACCACAGATACGCAGTATTTT
v_call: TRBV27
j_call: TRBJ2-3
d_call: NA
cdr3_length: 14
clone_size: NA

cdr3_aa: CASNQGIGTEAFF
cdr3_nt: TGTGCCAGCAACCAGGGGATTGGCACTGAAGCTTTCTTT
v_call: TRBV4-2
j_call: TRBJ1-1
d_call: NA
cdr3_length: 13
clone_size: NA

cdr3_aa: CASKSLGTGAYEQYF
cdr3_nt: TGTGCCAGCAAGTCTCTCGGGACAGGGGCCTACGAGCAGTACTTC
v_call: TRBV6-5
j_call: TRBJ2-7
d_call: TRBD1
cdr3_length: 15
clone_size: few

cdr3_aa: CSATPYNEQFF
cdr3_nt: TGCAGTGCTACCCCCTACAATGAGCAGTTCTTC
v_call: TRBV20-1
j_call: TRBJ2-1
d_call: NA
cdr3_length: 11
clone_size: once

cdr3_aa: CASSLTGKDGYTF
cdr3_nt: TGTGCCAGCAGCTTAACAGGGAAGGATGGCTACACCTTC
v_call: TRBV7-9
j_call: TRBJ1-2
d_call: NA
cdr3_length: 13
clone_size: NA

cdr3_aa: CASSHDPTVNEAFF
cdr3_nt: TGTGCCAGCAGCCACGACCCGACAGTCAATGAAGCTTTCTTT
v_call: TRBV3-1/TRBV3-2
j_call: TRBJ1-1
d_call: NA
cdr3_length: 14
clone_size: NA

cdr3_aa: CASSLRGDNQPQHF
cdr3_nt: TGTGCCAGCAGCTTGAGGGGCGACAATCAGCCCCAGCATTTT
v_call: TRBV5-8
j_call: TRBJ1-5
d_call: NA
cdr3_length: 14
clone_size: NA

cdr3_aa: CASSLGGLKGQFF
cdr3_nt: TGTGCCAGCAGCTTAGGAGGGTTAAAGGGTCAGTTCTTC
v_call: TRBV11-3
j_call: TRBJ2-1
d_call: NA
cdr3_length: 13
clone_size: NA

cdr3_aa: CASSPRQMNTGELFF
cdr3_nt: TGTGCCAGCAGCCCTAGACAGATGAACACCGGGGAGCTGTTTTTT
v_call: TRBV7-6
j_call: TRBJ2-2
d_call: NA
cdr3_length: 15
clone_size: NA

cdr3_aa: CATSDSGGPYGYTF
cdr3_nt: TGTGCCACCAGTGATTCGGGGGGGCCCTATGGCTACACCTTC
v_call: TRBV24-1
j_call: TRBJ1-2
d_call: NA
cdr3_length: 14
clone_size: NA

cdr3_aa: CASSLRQGATYEQYF
cdr3_nt: TGTGCCAGCAGCTTAAGACAGGGGGCAACCTACGAGCAGTACTTC
v_call: TRBV7-6
j_call: TRBJ2-7
d_call: TRBD1
cdr3_length: 15
clone_size: NA

cdr3_aa: CASRTGGDEQYF
cdr3_nt: TGTGCCAGTCGGACAGGGGGCGACGAGCAGTACTTC
v_call: TRBV2
j_call: TRBJ2-7
d_call: TRBD1
cdr3_length: 12
clone_size: NA

cdr3_aa: CSDLDSRSFYGYTF
cdr3_nt: TGCAGCGACCTGGACAGCCGATCCTTCTATGGCTACACCTTC
v_call: TRBV29-1
j_call: TRBJ1-2
d_call: NA
cdr3_length: 14
clone_size: NA

cdr3_aa: CASTSGQPQHF
cdr3_nt: TGTGCCAGCACCTCCGGTCAGCCCCAGCATTTT
v_call: TRBV6-6
j_call: TRBJ1-5
d_call: NA
cdr3_length: 11
clone_size: NA

cdr3_aa: CASKGFRVSDYGYTF
cdr3_nt: TGTGCCAGCAAGGGGTTCCGGGTTTCCGACTATGGCTACACCTTC
v_call: TRBV6-5
j_call: TRBJ1-2
d_call: NA
cdr3_length: 15
clone_size: NA

cdr3_aa: CASSLGTNYEQYF
cdr3_nt: TGCGCCAGCAGCTTAGGGACAAACTACGAGCAGTACTTC
v_call: TRBV5-1
j_call: TRBJ2-7
d_call: NA
cdr3_length: 13
clone_size: NA

cdr3_aa: CASSPRRGGTDTQYF
cdr3_nt: TGTGCCAGCAGCCCGCGGAGAGGGGGAACAGATACGCAGTATTTT
v_call: TRBV5-4
j_call: TRBJ2-3
d_call: NA
cdr3_length: 15
clone_size: NA

cdr3_aa: CATSRVNSLSGANVLTF
cdr3_nt: TGTGCCACCAGCAGAGTTAACAGTCTCTCTGGGGCCAACGTCCTGACTTTC
v_call: TRBV15
j_call: TRBJ2-6
d_call: NA
cdr3_length: 17
clone_size: NA

cdr3_aa: CASSYSTPGLNYGYTF
cdr3_nt: TGTGCCAGCAGTTACTCGACGCCGGGCCTTAACTATGGCTACACCTTC
v_call: TRBV6-5
j_call: TRBJ1-2
d_call: NA
cdr3_length: 16
clone_size: NA

cdr3_aa: CASSQDMGWGSTGELFF
cdr3_nt: TGCGCCAGCAGCCAAGATATGGGGTGGGGCTCCACCGGGGAGCTGTTTTTT
v_call: TRBV4-1
j_call: TRBJ2-2
d_call: NA
cdr3_length: 17
clone_size: NA

cdr3_aa: CASSVLAELSTDTQYF
cdr3_nt: TGCGCCAGCAGCGTGCTAGCGGAGCTTAGCACAGATACGCAGTATTTT
v_call: TRBV5-1
j_call: TRBJ2-3
d_call: TRBD2
cdr3_length: 16
clone_size: NA